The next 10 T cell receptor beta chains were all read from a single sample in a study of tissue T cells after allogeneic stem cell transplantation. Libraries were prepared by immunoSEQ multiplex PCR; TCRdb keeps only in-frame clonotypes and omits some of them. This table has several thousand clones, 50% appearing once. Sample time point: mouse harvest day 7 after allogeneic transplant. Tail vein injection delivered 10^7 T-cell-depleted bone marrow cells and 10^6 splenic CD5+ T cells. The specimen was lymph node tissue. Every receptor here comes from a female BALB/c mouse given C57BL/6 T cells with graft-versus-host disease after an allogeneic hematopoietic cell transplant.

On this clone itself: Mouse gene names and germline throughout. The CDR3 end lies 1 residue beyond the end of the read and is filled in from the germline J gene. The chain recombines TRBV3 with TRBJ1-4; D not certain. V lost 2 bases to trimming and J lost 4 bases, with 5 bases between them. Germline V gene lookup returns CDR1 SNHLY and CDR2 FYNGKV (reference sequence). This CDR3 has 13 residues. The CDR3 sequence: CASSLRGNERLFF. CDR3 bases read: TGTGCCAGCAGCTTACGGGGCAACGAAAGATTATTT.

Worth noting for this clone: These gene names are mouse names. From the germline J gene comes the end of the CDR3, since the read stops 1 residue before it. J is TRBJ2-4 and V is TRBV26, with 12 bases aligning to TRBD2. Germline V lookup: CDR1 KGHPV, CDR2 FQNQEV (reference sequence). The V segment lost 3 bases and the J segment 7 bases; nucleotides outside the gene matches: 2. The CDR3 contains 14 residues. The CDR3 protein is CASSLRDWGDTLYF. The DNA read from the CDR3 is TGTGCCAGCAGTCTCCGGGACTGGGGGGACACCTTGTAC. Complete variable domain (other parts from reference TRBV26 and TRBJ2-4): NSKVIQTPRYLVKGQGQKAKMRCIPEKGHPVVFWYQQNKNNEFKFLINFQNQEVLQQIDMTEKRFSAECPSNSPCSLEIQSSEAGDSALYLCASSLRDWGDTLYFGAGTRLSVL.

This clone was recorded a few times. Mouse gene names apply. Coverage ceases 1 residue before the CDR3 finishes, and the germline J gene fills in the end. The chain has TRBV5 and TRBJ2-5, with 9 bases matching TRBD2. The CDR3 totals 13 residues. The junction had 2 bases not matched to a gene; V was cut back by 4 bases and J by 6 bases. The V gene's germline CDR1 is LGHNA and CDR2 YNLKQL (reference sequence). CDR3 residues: CASSRDWGDTQYF. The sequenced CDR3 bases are TGTGCCAGCAGCCGAGACTGGGGGGACACCCAGTAC.

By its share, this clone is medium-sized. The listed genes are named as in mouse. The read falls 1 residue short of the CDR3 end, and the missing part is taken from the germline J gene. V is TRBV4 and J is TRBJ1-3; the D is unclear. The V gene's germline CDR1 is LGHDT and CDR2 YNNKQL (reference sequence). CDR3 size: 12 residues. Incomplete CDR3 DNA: TGTGCAAGCGGGGTTTCTGGAAATACGCTCTAT. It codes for CASGVSGNTLY. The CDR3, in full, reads CASGVSGNTLYF. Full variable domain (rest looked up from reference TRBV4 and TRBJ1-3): ETAVFQTPNYHVTQVGNEVSFNCKQTLGHDTMYWYKQDSKKLLKIMFSYNNKQLIVNETVPRRFSPQSSDKAHLNLRIKSVEPEDSAVYLCASGVSGNTLYFGEGSRLIVV.

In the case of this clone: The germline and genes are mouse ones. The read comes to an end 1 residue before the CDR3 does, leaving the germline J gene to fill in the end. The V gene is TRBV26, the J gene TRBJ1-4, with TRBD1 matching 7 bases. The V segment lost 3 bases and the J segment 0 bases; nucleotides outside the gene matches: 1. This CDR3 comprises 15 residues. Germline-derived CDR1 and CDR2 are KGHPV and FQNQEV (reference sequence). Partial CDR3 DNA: TGTGCCAGCAGTCTTACAGGGGTTTCCAACGAAAGATTATTT. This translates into CASSLTGVSNERLF. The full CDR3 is CASSLTGVSNERLFF.

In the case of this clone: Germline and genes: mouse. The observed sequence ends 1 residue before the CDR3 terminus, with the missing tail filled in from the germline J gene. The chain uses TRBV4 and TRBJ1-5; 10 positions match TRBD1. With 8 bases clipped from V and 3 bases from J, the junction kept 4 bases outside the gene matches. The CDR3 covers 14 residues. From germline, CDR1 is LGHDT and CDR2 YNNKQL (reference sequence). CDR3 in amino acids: CASPGQGGNQAPLF. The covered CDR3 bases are TGTGCCAGCCCCGGACAGGGGGGCAACCAGGCTCCGCTT.

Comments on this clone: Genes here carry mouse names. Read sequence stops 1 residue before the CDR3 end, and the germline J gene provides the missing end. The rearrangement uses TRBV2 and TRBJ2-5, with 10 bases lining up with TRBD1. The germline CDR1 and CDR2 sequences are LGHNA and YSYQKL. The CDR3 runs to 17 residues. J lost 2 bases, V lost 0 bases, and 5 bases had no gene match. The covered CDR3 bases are TGTGCCAGCAGCCAAGATCCCCGGGACAGGGGCCAAGACACCCAGTAC. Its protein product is CASSQDPRDRGQDTQY. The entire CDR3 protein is CASSQDPRDRGQDTQYF. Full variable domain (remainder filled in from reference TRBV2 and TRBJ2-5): DPKIIQKPKYLVAVTGSEKILICEQYLGHNAMYWYRQSAKKPLEFMFSYSYQKLMDNQTASSRFQPQSSKKNHLDLQITALKPDDSATYFCASSQDPRDRGQDTQYFGPGTRLLVL.

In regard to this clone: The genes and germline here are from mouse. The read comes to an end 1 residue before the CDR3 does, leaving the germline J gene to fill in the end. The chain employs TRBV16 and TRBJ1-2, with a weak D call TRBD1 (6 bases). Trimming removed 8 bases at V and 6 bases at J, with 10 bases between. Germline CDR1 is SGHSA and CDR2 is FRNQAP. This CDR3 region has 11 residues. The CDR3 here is CASPGGPDYTF. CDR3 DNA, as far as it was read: TGTGCAAGCCCCGGGGGGCCCGACTACACC. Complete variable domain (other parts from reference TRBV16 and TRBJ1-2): NAGVIQTPRHKVTGKGQEATLWCEPISGHSAVFWYRQTIVQGLEFLTYFRNQAPIDDSGMPKERFSAQMPNQSHSTLKIQSTQPQDSAVYLCASPGGPDYTFGSGTRLLVI.

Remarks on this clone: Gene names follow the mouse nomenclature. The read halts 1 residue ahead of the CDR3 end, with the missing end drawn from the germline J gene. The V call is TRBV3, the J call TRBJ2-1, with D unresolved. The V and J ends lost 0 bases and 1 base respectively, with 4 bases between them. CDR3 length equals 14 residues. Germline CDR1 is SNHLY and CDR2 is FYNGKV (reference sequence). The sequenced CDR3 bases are TGTGCCAGCAGCTTAGCTGGGAACTATGCTGAGCAGTTC. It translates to CASSLAGNYAEQF. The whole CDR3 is CASSLAGNYAEQFF.

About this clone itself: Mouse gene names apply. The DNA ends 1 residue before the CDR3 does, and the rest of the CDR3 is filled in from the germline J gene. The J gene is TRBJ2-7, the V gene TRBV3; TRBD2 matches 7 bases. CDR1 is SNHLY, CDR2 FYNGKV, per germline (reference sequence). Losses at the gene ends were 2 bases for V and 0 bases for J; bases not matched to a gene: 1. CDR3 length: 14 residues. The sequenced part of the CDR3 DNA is TGTGCCAGCAGCTTATCTGGGGGCTCCTATGAACAGTAC. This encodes CASSLSGGSYEQY. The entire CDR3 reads CASSLSGGSYEQYF.